This T cell receptor beta chain is drawn from a study of human T cells and chemical hapten exposure. Study context: Largely, small differences in pooled library volume made per-sample TCR yields vary.

This clonotype was recorded a few times. The antigen remains undetermined. TCRdb recomputed calls from the RACE reads with MiXCR, one row per CDR3 protein. The repertoire consists of roughly 120,000 distinct CDR3 sequences, with about 14% occurring once and the leading ten covering 2.8%. Time point specified: pre-sensitization, week 0. Treatment indicated: therapeutic diphenylcyclopropenone sensitization with weekly scalp DPC. Patients had alopecia, were aged 18 to 70, and were not pregnant. General study points: TCRs above 1 in 1000 frequency stayed constant with DPC sensitization.

The source is a woman between 18 and 29 years old with alopecia areata. Some clones in this sample may be carry-over from other donors' samples. This material consisted of whole blood, taken in connection with sensitization to the hapten diphenylcyclopropenone (DPC).

The CDR3 sequence: CASSLAGVGTGANVLTF. CDR3 nucleotide sequence: TGTGCCAGCAGCTTAGCTGGGGTGGGGACTGGGGCCAACGTCCTGACTTTC. V is TRBV11-2 and J is TRBJ2-6; D remains unclear. This CDR3 has 17 residues. With 1 base removed from V and 2 bases from J, the gap between germline ends came to 12 bases. In germline, CDR1 is SGHAT, CDR2 FQNNGV.